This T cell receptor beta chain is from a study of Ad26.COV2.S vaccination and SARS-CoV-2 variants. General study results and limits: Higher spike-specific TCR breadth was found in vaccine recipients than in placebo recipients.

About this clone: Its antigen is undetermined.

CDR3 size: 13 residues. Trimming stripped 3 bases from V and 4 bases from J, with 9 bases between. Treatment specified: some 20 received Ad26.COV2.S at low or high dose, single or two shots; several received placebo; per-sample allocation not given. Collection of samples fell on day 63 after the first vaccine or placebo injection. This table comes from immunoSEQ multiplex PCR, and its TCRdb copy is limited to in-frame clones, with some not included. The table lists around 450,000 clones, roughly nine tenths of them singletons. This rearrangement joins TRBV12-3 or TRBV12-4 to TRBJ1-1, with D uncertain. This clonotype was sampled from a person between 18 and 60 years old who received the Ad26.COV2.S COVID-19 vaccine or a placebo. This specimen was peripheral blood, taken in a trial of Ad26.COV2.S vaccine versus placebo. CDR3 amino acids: CASSFTEGTEAFF. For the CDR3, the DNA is TGTGCCAGCAGTTTCACCGAGGGCACTGAAGCTTTCTTT.